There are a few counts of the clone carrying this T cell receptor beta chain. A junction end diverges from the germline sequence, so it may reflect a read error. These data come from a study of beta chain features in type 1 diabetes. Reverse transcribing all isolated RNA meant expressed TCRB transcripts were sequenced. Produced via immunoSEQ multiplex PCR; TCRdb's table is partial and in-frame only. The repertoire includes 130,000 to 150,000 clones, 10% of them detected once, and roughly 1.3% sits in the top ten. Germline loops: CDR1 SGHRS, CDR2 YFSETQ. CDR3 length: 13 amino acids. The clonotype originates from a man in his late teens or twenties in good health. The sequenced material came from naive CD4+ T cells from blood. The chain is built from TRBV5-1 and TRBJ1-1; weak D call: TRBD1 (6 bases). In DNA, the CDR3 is TGCGCCAGCAGGTTGGACAGCCTCACTGAAGCTTTCTTT. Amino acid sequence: CASRLDSLTEAFF.